This entry lists 5 T cell receptor beta chains sequenced from one sample in a study of response to subunit inactivated influenza vaccine. TCRdb analysed the RT-PCR reads with MiXCR anew, one entry per CDR3 protein. The table records over 400,000 distinct CDR3 sequences, 13% of them present only once. This sample comprised PBMCs from blood, obtained roughly 6 weeks after vaccination. The receptors derive from a man aged 45-60 years who received an inactivated influenza vaccine.

This clonotype showed up just a few times. The chain uses TRBV20-1 and TRBJ2-3; D is possibly TRBD1 (6 bases). Trimming shortened V by 6 bases and J by 3 bases, and 13 bases separated the two germline ends. There are 13 residues in the CDR3. Germline V gene data show CDR1 as DFQATT and CDR2 as SNEGSKA (reference sequence). The CDR3 DNA reads as TGCAGTGCCGTCGGACAGCCAACAGATACGCAGTATTTT. This translates into CSAVGQPTDTQYF.

This clonotype appeared a few times. The rearrangement joins TRBV20-1 to TRBJ1-5, with TRBD1 matching 7 bases. This CDR3 comprises 14 residues. Germline values: CDR1 DFQATT, CDR2 SNEGSKA (reference sequence). Trimming at V came to 5 bases and at J to 6 bases, leaving 10 bases not matched to a gene. The CDR3 sequence is CSASRGNRGQPQHF. The DNA of the CDR3 is TGCAGTGCTTCCAGGGGGAACCGGGGTCAGCCCCAGCATTTT.

The chain links TRBV9 to TRBJ2-7, with a possible D match to TRBD1 (6 bases). CDR3 length: 15 residues. The germline gives CDR1 SGDLS, CDR2 YYNGEE. The V end lost 4 bases, the J end lost 3 bases, and 17 bases lay between the germline ends. CDR3 residues: CASSPTPGHNYEQYF. The CDR3 nucleotides read TGTGCCAGCAGCCCAACCCCGGGACACAACTACGAGCAGTACTTC. Full variable domain (rest looked up from reference TRBV9 and TRBJ2-7): DSGVTQTPKHLITATGQRVTLRCSPRSGDLSVYWYQQSLDQGLQFLIQYYNGEERAKGNILERFSAQQFPDLHSELNLSSLELGDSALYFCASSPTPGHNYEQYFGPGTRLTVT.

CDR3 nucleotide sequence: TGTGCCAGCAGCTTATCGCATCAGCGGGGGGTCACAGATACGCAGTATTTT. The encoded protein is CASSLSHQRGVTDTQYF. This chain joins TRBV7-6 and TRBJ2-3, with 9 bases fitting TRBD2. CDR1 is SGHVS and CDR2 is FNYEAQ in the germline V gene. There are 17 residues in the CDR3. V trimming: 2 bases; J trimming: 2 bases; junction bases outside the gene matches: 8.

The V and J genes are TRBV12-3 or TRBV12-4 and TRBJ2-2, with a tentative D call TRBD2 (5 bases). Trimming stripped 7 bases from V and 6 bases from J, with 12 bases between. This CDR3 contains 13 residues. CDR3 loop: CASKIAGAGELFF. In nucleotides, the CDR3 is TGTGCCAGCAAGATCGCCGGGGCCGGGGAGCTGTTTTTT.